The sample holds a few counts of the clone carrying this T cell receptor beta chain. This sample stems from a study of T cells in Graves' hyperthyroidism and ophthalmopathy. RNA transcripts yielded amplified TCR beta CDR3 regions. The TCR CDR3 was amplified in a first-round RT-PCR using the HTBI primer set. TCRdb re-derived calls from the multiplex PCR reads in MiXCR, one entry per CDR3 protein. The repertoire holds a few hundred thousand distinct CDR3 sequences, with 15% to 18% as singletons. From germline, CDR1 is LGHNA and CDR2 YNFKEQ. The CDR3 contains 17 residues. V lost 0 bases and J lost 1, with 13 bases in between.

The clonotype originates from a woman aged 30 to 39 with Graves' hyperthyroidism. This chain joins TRBV4-2 and TRBJ1-5; D might be TRBD1 (5 bases). Sequences were obtained from blood. Here the CDR3 reads CASSQDVGGRSNQPQHF. The CDR3 DNA follows: TGTGCCAGCAGCCAAGATGTGGGGGGACGGAGCAATCAGCCCCAGCATTTT.